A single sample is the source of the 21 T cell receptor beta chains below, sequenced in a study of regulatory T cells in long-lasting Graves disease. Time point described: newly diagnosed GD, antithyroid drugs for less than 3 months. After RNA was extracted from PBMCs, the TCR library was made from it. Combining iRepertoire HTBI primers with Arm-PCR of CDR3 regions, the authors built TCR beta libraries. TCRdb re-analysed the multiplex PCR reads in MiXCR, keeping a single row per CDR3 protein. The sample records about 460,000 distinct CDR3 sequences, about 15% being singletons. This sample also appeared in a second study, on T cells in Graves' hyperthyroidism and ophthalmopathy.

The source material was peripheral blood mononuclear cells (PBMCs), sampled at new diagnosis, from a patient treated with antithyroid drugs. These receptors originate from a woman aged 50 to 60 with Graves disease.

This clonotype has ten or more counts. The CDR3 is CASSLVGESEQFF. The CDR3 nucleotides are TGCGCCAGCAGCTTGGTAGGAGAAAGCGAGCAGTTCTTC. V usage is TRBV5-1 and J usage is TRBJ2-1; unclear D gene. Germline V CDR1 and CDR2: SGHRS, YFSETQ. Trimming left V 0 bases short and J 10 bases short, with 11 bases between. The CDR3 has 13 residues.

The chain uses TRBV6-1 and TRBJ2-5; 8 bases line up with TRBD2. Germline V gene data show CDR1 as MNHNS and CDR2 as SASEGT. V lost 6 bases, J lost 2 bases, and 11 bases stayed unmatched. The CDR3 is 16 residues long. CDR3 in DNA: TGTGCCAGCAGGGCCGACGTAGCGGGGTTGCAAGAGACCCAGTACTTC. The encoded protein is CASRADVAGLQETQYF.

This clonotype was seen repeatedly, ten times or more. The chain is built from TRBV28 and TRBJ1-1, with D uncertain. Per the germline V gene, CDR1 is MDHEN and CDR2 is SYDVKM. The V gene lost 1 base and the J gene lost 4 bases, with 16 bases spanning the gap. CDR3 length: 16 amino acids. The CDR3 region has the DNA TGTGCCAGCAGTTTATCGGGTGGCGGTATTCCCACTGAAGCTTTCTTT. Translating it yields CASSLSGGGIPTEAFF.

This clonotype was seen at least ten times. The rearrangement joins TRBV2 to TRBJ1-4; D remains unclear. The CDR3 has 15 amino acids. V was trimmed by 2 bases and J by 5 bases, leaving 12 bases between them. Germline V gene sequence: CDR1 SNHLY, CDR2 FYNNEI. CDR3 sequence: CASSELRRRNEKLFF. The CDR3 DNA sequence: TGTGCCAGCAGTGAATTAAGGCGGAGAAATGAAAAACTGTTTTTT.

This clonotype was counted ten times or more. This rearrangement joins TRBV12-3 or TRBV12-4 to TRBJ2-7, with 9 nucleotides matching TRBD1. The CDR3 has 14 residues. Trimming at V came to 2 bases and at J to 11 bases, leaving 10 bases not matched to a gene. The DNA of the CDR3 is TGTGCCAGCAGTTTAACCCGACGGGGACAGGGCAAGTACTTC. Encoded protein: CASSLTRRGQGKYF.

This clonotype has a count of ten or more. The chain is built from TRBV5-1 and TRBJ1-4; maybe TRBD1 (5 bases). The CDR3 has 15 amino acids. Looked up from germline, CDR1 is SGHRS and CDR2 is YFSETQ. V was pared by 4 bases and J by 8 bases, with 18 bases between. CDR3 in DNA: TGCGCCAGCAGCCCCGACAGTGGCGGGAGAGAAAAACTGTTTTTT. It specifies CASSPDSGGREKLFF.

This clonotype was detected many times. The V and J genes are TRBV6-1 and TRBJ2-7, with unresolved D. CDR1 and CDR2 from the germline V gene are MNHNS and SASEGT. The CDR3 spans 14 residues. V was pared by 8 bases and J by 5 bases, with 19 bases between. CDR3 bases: TGTGCCAGCCTTCCGGCCGTACCCGTCCACGAGCAGTACTTC. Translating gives CASLPAVPVHEQYF.

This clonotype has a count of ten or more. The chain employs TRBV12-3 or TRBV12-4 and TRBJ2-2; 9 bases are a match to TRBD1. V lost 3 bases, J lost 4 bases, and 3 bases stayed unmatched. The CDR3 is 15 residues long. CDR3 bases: TGTGCCAGCAGTTTTAAACAGGGGGCCACCGGGGAGCTGTTTTTT. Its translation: CASSFKQGATGELFF.

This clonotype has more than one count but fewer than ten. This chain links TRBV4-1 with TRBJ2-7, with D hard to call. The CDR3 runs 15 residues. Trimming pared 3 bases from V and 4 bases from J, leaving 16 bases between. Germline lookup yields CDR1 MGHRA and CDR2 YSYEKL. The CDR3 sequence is CASSQGPGLTYEQYF. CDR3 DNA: TGCGCCAGCAGCCAGGGCCCCGGCCTCACTTACGAGCAGTACTTC.

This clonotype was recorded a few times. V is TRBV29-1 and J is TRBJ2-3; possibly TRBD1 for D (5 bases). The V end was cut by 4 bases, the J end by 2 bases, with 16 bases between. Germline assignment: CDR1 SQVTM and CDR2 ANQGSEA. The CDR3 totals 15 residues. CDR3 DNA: TGCAGCGTTGTGCTGGGGCTCACATACACAGATACGCAGTATTTT. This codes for CSVVLGLTYTDTQYF.

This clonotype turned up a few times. The CDR3 protein is CASSLTSGVYEQYF. In DNA, the CDR3 is TGTGCCAGCAGCTTAACTAGCGGTGTCTACGAGCAGTACTTC. This rearrangement joins TRBV7-2 to TRBJ2-7, with 8 bases matching TRBD2. CDR1 and CDR2 from the germline V gene are SGHTA and FQGNSA. V gave up 2 bases and J gave up 3 bases; unmatched junction bases: 3. This CDR3 spans 14 amino acids.

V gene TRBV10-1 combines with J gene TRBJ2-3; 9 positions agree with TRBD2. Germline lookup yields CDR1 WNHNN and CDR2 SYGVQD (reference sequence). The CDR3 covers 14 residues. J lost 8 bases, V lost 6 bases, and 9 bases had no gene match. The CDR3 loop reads CASRGQREAGTQYF. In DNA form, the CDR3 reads TGCGCCAGCAGGGGACAGCGGGAGGCCGGTACGCAGTATTTT.

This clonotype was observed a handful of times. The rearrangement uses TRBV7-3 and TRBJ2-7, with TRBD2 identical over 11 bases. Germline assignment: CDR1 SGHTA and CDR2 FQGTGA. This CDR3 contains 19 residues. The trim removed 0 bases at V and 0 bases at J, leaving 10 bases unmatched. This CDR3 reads CASSLTTSGTSGNSYEQYF. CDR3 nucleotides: TGTGCCAGCAGCTTAACGACCAGTGGGACTAGCGGAAACTCCTACGAGCAGTACTTC.

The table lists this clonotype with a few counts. In nucleotides, the CDR3 is TGTGCCAGCAGTGACCGTAGCTTAGTAAGTGGGGATGAGCAGTTCTTC. This codes for CASSDRSLVSGDEQFF. This sequence joins TRBV25-1 and TRBJ2-1; D gene uncertain. V was shortened by 3 bases and J by 8 bases, with 20 bases between the two germline ends. Germline CDR1 and CDR2: MGHDK and SYGVNS. This CDR3 has 16 residues.

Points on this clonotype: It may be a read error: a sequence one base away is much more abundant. The CDR3 DNA reads TGTACCAGCAGCACGGGACAGGGAGGTAAGCCCCAGCATTTT. Its translation: CTSSTGQGGKPQHF. The rearrangement uses TRBV13 and TRBJ1-5; 9 bases are shared with TRBD1. The length of the CDR3 is 14 residues. Germline CDR1 and CDR2: PRHDT and FYEKMQ (reference sequence).

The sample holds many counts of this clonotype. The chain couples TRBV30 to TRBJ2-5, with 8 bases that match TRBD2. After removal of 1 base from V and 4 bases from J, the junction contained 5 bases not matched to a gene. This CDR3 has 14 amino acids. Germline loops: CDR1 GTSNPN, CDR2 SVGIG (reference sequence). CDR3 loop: CAWSDGLAGETQYF. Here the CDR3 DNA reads TGTGCCTGGAGTGACGGGCTAGCGGGAGAGACCCAGTACTTC.

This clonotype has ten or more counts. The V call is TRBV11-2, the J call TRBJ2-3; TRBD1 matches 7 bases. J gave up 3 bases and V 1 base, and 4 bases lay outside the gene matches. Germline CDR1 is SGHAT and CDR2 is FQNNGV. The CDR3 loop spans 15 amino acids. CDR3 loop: CASSLAQGVTDTQYF. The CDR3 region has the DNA TGTGCCAGCAGCTTAGCGCAGGGGGTTACAGATACGCAGTATTTT.

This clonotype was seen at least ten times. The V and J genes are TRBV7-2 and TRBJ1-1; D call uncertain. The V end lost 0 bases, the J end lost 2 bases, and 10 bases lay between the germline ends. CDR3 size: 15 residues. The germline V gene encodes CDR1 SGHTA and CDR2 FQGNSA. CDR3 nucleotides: TGTGCCAGCAGCTTAGCGATCTCAGGAAACACTGAAGCTTTCTTT. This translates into CASSLAISGNTEAFF.

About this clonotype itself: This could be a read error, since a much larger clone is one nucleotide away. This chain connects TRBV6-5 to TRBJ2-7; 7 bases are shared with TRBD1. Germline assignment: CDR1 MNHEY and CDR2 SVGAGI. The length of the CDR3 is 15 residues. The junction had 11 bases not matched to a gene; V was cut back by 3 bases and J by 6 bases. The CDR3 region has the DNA TGTGCCAGCAGTTATGAGTTGACAGGGAGACTCGAGCAGTACTTC. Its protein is CASSYELTGRLEQYF.

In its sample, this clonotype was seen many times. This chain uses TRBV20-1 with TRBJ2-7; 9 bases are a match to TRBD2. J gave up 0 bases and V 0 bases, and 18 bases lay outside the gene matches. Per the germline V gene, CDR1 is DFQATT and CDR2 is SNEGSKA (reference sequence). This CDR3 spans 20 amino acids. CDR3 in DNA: TGCAGTGCTAGAGATCAGTTTGGACTAGCGCCTCTTAGGAGCTCCTACGAGCAGTACTTC. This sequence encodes CSARDQFGLAPLRSSYEQYF.

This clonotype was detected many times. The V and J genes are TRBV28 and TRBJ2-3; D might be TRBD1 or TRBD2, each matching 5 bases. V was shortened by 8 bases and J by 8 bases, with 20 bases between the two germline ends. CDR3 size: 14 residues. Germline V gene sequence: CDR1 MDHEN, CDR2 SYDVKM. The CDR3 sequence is CASGTGTPVGTQYF. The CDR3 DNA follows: TGTGCCAGCGGAACCGGGACCCCAGTAGGTACGCAGTATTTT. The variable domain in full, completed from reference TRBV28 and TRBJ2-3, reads DVKVTQSSRYLVKRTGEKVFLECVQDMDHENMFWYRQDPGLGLRLIYFSYDVKMKEKGDIPEGYSVSREKKERFSLILESASTNQTSMYLCASGTGTPVGTQYFGPGTRLTVL.